Shown below are 5 T cell receptor beta chains from a single sample sequenced in a study of blood T cell repertoires in COVID-19. TCRdb's table, derived via immunoSEQ multiplex PCR, lists solely in-frame clones and lacks some. The table records about 200,000 clones, around nine tenths of them present only once. The specimen was peripheral blood. The source is a middle-aged man with acute or convalescent COVID-19.

This rearrangement joins TRBV7-2 to TRBJ2-2, with D possibly TRBD1 on 5 matching bases. From germline, CDR1 is SGHTA and CDR2 FQGNSA. Deletions cut 0 bases from V and 7 bases from J, with 9 bases between. The CDR3 sequence is 14 residues long. Written as DNA, the CDR3 is TGTGCCAGCAGCTTAGCCAGGGTGGGCGGGGAGCTGTTTTTT. This sequence encodes CASSLARVGGELFF.

The genes are TRBV5-4 and TRBJ1-2, with 7 bases aligning to TRBD1. The germline CDR1 and CDR2 sequences are SGHNT and YYREEE (reference sequence). This CDR3 comprises 14 residues. Germline trimming cut 3 bases from V and 4 bases from J; bases unmatched to any gene: 6. The CDR3 reads CASSSGQASYGYTF. The CDR3 DNA reads as TGTGCCAGCAGCTCTGGACAGGCTTCCTATGGCTACACCTTC.

This clone was picked up one time. This chain uses TRBV9 with TRBJ2-5; TRBD1 matches 10 bases. Per germline, CDR1 SGDLS and CDR2 YYNGEE. CDR3 length: 13 residues. The J segment lost 4 bases and the V segment lost 4 bases, leaving 1 base of the junction unmatched. Here the CDR3 DNA reads TGTGCCAGCAGCCGGACAGGGGGAGAGACCCAGTACTTC. Its translation is CASSRTGGETQYF.

This clone came up a few times. The CDR3 nucleotides are TGTGCCAGCAGCTCTAGCGGGGCCTCAGATACGCAGTATTTT. This encodes CASSSSGASDTQYF. This sequence joins TRBV6-2 or TRBV6-3 and TRBJ2-3; 9 bases match TRBD2. Germline V gene data show CDR1 as MNHEY and CDR2 as SVGEGT. V was pared by 6 bases and J by 4 bases, with 5 bases of the junction left unmatched. This CDR3 has 14 residues.

The chain couples TRBV27 to TRBJ2-2, with D perhaps matching TRBD1 (5 bases). Trimming pared 2 bases from V and 5 bases from J, leaving 9 bases between. This CDR3 has 14 amino acids. CDR1 and CDR2 (germline): MNHEY, SMNVEV (reference sequence). The CDR3 reads CASSLGAPTGELFF. The CDR3 DNA sequence: TGTGCCAGCAGTTTAGGGGCCCCGACCGGGGAGCTGTTTTTT.